The next 11 T cell receptor beta chains were all read from a single sample in a study of cytomegalovirus exposure and HLA in healthy donors. Researchers ran the PCR with 60 Vbeta and 13 Jbeta primers. TCRdb's copy holds only in-frame clones and misses some; the assay was immunoSEQ multiplex PCR. The table includes some 130,000 clones, 76% detected once. The sequenced sample consisted of PBMCs. The receptors stem from a man aged 35-49 years in good health and CMV-seronegative.

The rearrangement uses TRBV28 and TRBJ2-1; 9 bases fit TRBD1. Germline CDR1 MDHEN, CDR2 SYDVKM. Trimming at V came to 6 bases and at J to 9 bases, leaving 15 bases not matched to a gene. CDR3 length equals 16 residues. CDR3 sequence reads: CASSSPPGQGAGEQFF. CDR3 sequence (DNA): TGTGCCAGCAGCTCACCCCCGGGACAGGGAGCGGGTGAGCAGTTCTTC. The variable domain in full, with the rest retrieved from reference TRBV28 and TRBJ2-1, is DVKVTQSSRYLVKRTGEKVFLECVQDMDHENMFWYRQDPGLGLRLIYFSYDVKMKEKGDIPEGYSVSREKKERFSLILESASTNQTSMYLCASSSPPGQGAGEQFFGPGTRLTVL.

The rearrangement joins TRBV15 to TRBJ1-3; a weak D match, TRBD1 (6 bases). CDR3 length: 16 residues. Germline-derived CDR1 and CDR2 are LNHNV and YYDKDF (reference sequence). Trimming took off 0 bases at V and 0 bases at J, with 9 bases between the two ends. CDR3 in DNA: TGTGCCACCAGCAGAGATCAGGGGATCTCTGGAAACACCATATATTTT. It encodes CATSRDQGISGNTIYF.

The chain has TRBV7-2 and TRBJ2-7; a possible D gene is TRBD2 (6 bases). Per germline, CDR1 SGHTA and CDR2 FQGNSA. The CDR3 runs to 15 residues. The germline V and J ends were trimmed by 1 base and 2 bases, with 12 bases remaining between them. The CDR3 DNA is TGTGCCAGCAGCTTAGTTGGAGGGCCGGCCTACGAGCAGTACTTC. It encodes CASSLVGGPAYEQYF.

The gene calls are TRBV11-2 and TRBJ2-2; the match to TRBD2 covers 8 bases. CDR3 length: 16 residues. The germline CDR1 and CDR2 sequences are SGHAT and FQNNGV. The ends lost 6 bases at V and 2 bases at J; junction bases unmatched: 8. CDR3 DNA: TGTGCCAGCAGGCTACTAGCGGAGATAAACACCGGGGAGCTGTTTTTT. It yields the protein CASRLLAEINTGELFF.

The chain is built from TRBV7-2 and TRBJ2-7, with D hard to call. CDR1 is SGHTA, CDR2 FQGNSA, per germline. Trimming took off 4 bases at V and 7 bases at J, with 8 bases between the two ends. CDR3 length equals 11 residues. CDR3 sequence: CASSSQMEQYF. As DNA, the CDR3 is TGTGCCAGCAGCTCGCAGATGGAGCAGTACTTC.

The chain employs TRBV27 and TRBJ2-7, with a weak D call TRBD2 (5 bases). V was trimmed by 7 bases and J by 0 bases, leaving 16 bases between them. Germline-derived CDR1 and CDR2 are MNHEY and SMNVEV (reference sequence). The CDR3 loop spans 15 amino acids. CDR3 sequence: CASTPRAGSSYEQYF. CDR3 coding DNA: TGTGCCAGCACTCCGCGGGCCGGCAGCTCCTACGAGCAGTACTTC.

The chain carries TRBV19 and TRBJ1-4; 7 bases map to TRBD1. The CDR3 has 15 amino acids. Germline CDR1 reads LNHDA; CDR2 reads SQIVND (reference sequence). Unmatched junction bases numbered 7, after V lost 5 bases and J lost 4 bases. CDR3 nucleotide sequence: TGTGCCAGTAGTGGAAGGGACAGCCTTAATGAAAAACTGTTTTTT. As protein: CASSGRDSLNEKLFF. The variable domain in full, with the rest retrieved from reference TRBV19 and TRBJ1-4, is DGGITQSPKYLFRKEGQNVTLSCEQNLNHDAMYWYRQDPGQGLRLIYYSQIVNDFQKGDIAEGYSVSREKKESFPLTVTSAQKNPTAFYLCASSGRDSLNEKLFFGSGTQLSVL.

The chain uses TRBV19 and TRBJ2-7, with TRBD1 identical over 10 bases. This CDR3 comprises 14 residues. The V and J ends lost 5 bases and 3 bases, in that order; junction bases with no gene match: 4. Germline CDR1 reads LNHDA; CDR2 reads SQIVND (reference sequence). The CDR3 protein is CASSPRTGGYEQYF. CDR3 nucleotide sequence: TGTGCCAGTAGTCCGCGGACAGGGGGCTACGAGCAGTACTTC.

There are a few counts of this clone. The chain carries TRBV5-1 and TRBJ1-1, with a tentative D call TRBD1 (6 bases). CDR1 and CDR2 (germline): SGHRS, YFSETQ. The V gene lost 3 bases and the J gene lost 0 bases, with 12 bases spanning the gap. The CDR3 is made up of 15 amino acids. CDR3 residues: CASSSGAGVNTEAFF. As DNA, the CDR3 is TGCGCCAGCAGCTCAGGGGCAGGGGTGAACACTGAAGCTTTCTTT.

The genes are TRBV29-1 and TRBJ1-5; no definite D call. From germline, CDR1 is SQVTM and CDR2 ANQGSEA. The V end was cut by 3 bases, the J end by 6 bases, with 12 bases between. The CDR3 runs to 13 residues. CDR3 sequence: CSVDSGSGQPQHF. The CDR3 nucleotides read TGCAGCGTTGATTCGGGTTCTGGTCAGCCCCAGCATTTT. The variable domain in full, with the rest retrieved from reference TRBV29-1 and TRBJ1-5, is SAVISQKPSRDICQRGTSLTIQCQVDSQVTMMFWYRQQPGQSLTLIATANQGSEATYESGFVIDKFPISRPNLTFSTLTVSNMSPEDSSIYLCSVDSGSGQPQHFGDGTRLSIL.

The chain recombines TRBV5-1 with TRBJ2-7; a weak D match, TRBD2 (6 bases). Germline V gene sequence: CDR1 SGHRS, CDR2 YFSETQ. V was trimmed by 5 bases and J by 11 bases, leaving 26 bases between them. The CDR3 is 15 amino acids. The CDR3 here is CASSSLTQGLRTEYF. DNA for the CDR3: TGCGCCAGCAGTTCCTTGACCCAGGGACTGAGGACGGAGTACTTC.